A selection of T cell receptor beta chains follows, all from one sample in a study of beta chain features in type 1 diabetes. Measured with immunoSEQ multiplex PCR; TCRdb has only the in-frame clones, and not every one. Of over 500,000 clones in the sample, around 15% were seen once. Material: naive CD4+ T cells from blood. These receptor sequences come from a man aged 18 to 30 in good health. The CDR3 runs from the conserved cysteine through the conserved F or W. D genes are given only for firm matches. For some rows the clone size is stated as once, few or many, or as a class when expanded; others skip it.

CDR3aa	CDR3nt	v_gene	j_gene	d_gene	abundance
CASSILPLGKYQPQHF	TGTGCCAGTAGTATATTACCGCTAGGGAAATATCAGCCCCAGCATTTT	TRBV19	TRBJ1-5	NA	NA
CASSPSRGYEQYF	TGTGCCAGCAGCCCATCCAGGGGCTACGAGCAGTACTTC	TRBV7-3	TRBJ2-7	NA	few
CASSFKTGGYEQFF	TGTGCCAGCAGTTTCAAGACAGGGGGCTATGAGCAGTTCTTC	TRBV6-6	TRBJ2-1	TRBD1	once
CASGGSGSIYEQYF	TGTGCCAGTGGAGGTAGCGGGAGTATCTACGAGCAGTACTTC	TRBV11-2	TRBJ2-7	TRBD2	few
CASINWQGEGEQYF	TGTGCCAGCATCAATTGGCAGGGGGAAGGGGAGCAGTACTTC	TRBV7-9	TRBJ2-7	TRBD1	NA
CATMTENTEAFF	TGTGCCACCATGACAGAGAACACTGAAGCTTTCTTT	TRBV6-6	TRBJ1-1	NA	few
CASSPDSVRDEAFF	TGTGCCAGCTCACCAGACAGTGTTCGGGATGAAGCTTTCTTT	TRBV18	TRBJ1-1	NA	few
CASSWDRGSETQYF	TGTGCCAGCAGTTGGGACAGGGGTTCAGAGACCCAGTACTTC	TRBV6-5	TRBJ2-5	TRBD1	NA
CASSISQWNQPQHF	TGTGCCAGTAGTATAAGCCAGTGGAATCAGCCCCAGCATTTT	TRBV19	TRBJ1-5	NA	NA
CASSPRLAGDTGELFF	TGTGCCAGCAGCCCTCGACTAGCGGGGGACACCGGGGAGCTGTTTTTT	TRBV11-2	TRBJ2-2	TRBD2	few
CAWGGRSDEQFF	TGTGCCTGGGGAGGGCGCTCAGATGAGCAGTTCTTC	TRBV28	TRBJ2-1	TRBD2	few
CAIEEGQGAYEQYF	TGTGCCATCGAGGAGGGACAGGGAGCCTACGAGCAGTACTTC	TRBV10-3	TRBJ2-7	TRBD1	few
CASSQVGGLHTEAFF	TGTGCCAGCAGCCAAGTGGGGGGACTGCACACTGAAGCTTTCTTT	TRBV14	TRBJ1-1	NA	NA
CASRLDRLNEQFF	TGTGCCAGCAGATTGGACAGGCTTAATGAGCAGTTCTTC	TRBV6-5	TRBJ2-1	TRBD1	NA
CASSLGAEYQPQHF	TGTGCCAGCAGCTTAGGGGCAGAGTATCAGCCCCAGCATTTT	TRBV7-2	TRBJ1-5	NA	few
CASKSGASTDTQYF	TGTGCCAGCAAGTCGGGAGCTAGCACAGATACGCAGTATTTT	TRBV7-9	TRBJ2-3	NA	few
CASSLWSGQGTGYTF	TGTGCCAGCAGCTTATGGTCGGGACAGGGGACGGGCTACACCTTC	TRBV7-2	TRBJ1-2	TRBD1	few
CASSTIGLAANEQFF	TGTGCCAGCAGCACGATCGGACTAGCGGCTAATGAGCAGTTCTTC	TRBV9	TRBJ2-1	TRBD2	few
CASSLGQGASLEQYF	TGTGCCAGCAGCTTGGGACAGGGGGCTAGTCTCGAGCAGTACTTC	TRBV5-4	TRBJ2-7	TRBD1	NA
CASSQGSGTGNTIYF	TGTGCCAGCAGCCAAGGGTCCGGGACTGGAAACACCATATATTTT	TRBV14	TRBJ1-3	NA	NA
CASSLWSNTQYF	TGTGCCAGCAGCTTATGGTCCAATACGCAGTATTTT	TRBV7-2	TRBJ2-3	NA	few
CASNLEGTYTGELFF	TGTGCCAGTAATTTGGAGGGGACCTACACCGGGGAGCTGTTTTTT	TRBV19	TRBJ2-2	NA	NA
CASSVTTGTGGSGANVLTF	TGTGCCAGCAGCGTCACAACCGGGACAGGGGGTTCTGGGGCCAACGTCCTGACTTTC	TRBV9	TRBJ2-6	TRBD1	few
CASSSQGTKNIQYF	TGTGCCAGCAGTTCCCAGGGAACCAAAAACATTCAGTACTTC	TRBV28	TRBJ2-4	NA	NA
CASSRYGAYEQYF	TGTGCCAGCAGTAGGTACGGGGCCTACGAGCAGTACTTC	TRBV28	TRBJ2-7	NA	NA
CASLGFINQPQHF	TGTGCCAGCCTCGGTTTCATCAATCAGCCCCAGCATTTT	TRBV2	TRBJ1-5	NA	few
CASSLGADGYTF	TGCGCCAGCAGCTTGGGTGCAGATGGCTACACCTTC	TRBV5-1	TRBJ1-2	NA	NA
CAWTLQGPYEQYF	TGTGCCTGGACCTTACAGGGCCCCTACGAGCAGTACTTC	TRBV30	TRBJ2-7	NA	NA
CASSLTGGFEQFF	TGTGCCAGCAGTTTAACAGGGGGCTTTGAGCAGTTCTTC	TRBV28	TRBJ2-1	TRBD1	NA
CASSPLPALGTQHGYTF	TGTGCCAGCAGTCCCTTGCCTGCCTTAGGGACACAACATGGCTACACCTTC	TRBV27	TRBJ1-2	NA	NA
CASSLAQLAGGPDTQYF	TGTGCCAGCAGCTTAGCCCAACTAGCGGGGGGGCCGGATACGCAGTATTTT	TRBV7-2	TRBJ2-3	TRBD2	NA
CASSITREKAFF	TGTGCCAGCAGCATTACACGGGAGAAAGCTTTCTTT	TRBV5-8	TRBJ1-1	NA	NA
CASSLGGDYGYTF	TGTGCCAGCAGTTTAGGTGGCGACTATGGCTACACCTTC	TRBV28	TRBJ1-2	NA	NA
CASSWRGTSGGETQYF	TGTGCCAGCAGCTGGAGGGGGACTAGCGGAGGAGAGACCCAGTACTTC	TRBV5-6	TRBJ2-5	TRBD2	NA
CASSPPEYNSPLHF	TGTGCCAGCAGCCCCCCGGAATATAATTCACCCCTCCACTTT	TRBV9	TRBJ1-6	NA	few
CASSPQVVPPNF	TGTGCCAGCAGTCCCCAGGTCGTGCCCCCGAACTTC	TRBV28	TRBJ1-2	NA	NA
CASSSQGNSNQPQHF	TGTGCCAGCAGCTCACAGGGGAATAGCAATCAGCCCCAGCATTTT	TRBV7-2	TRBJ1-5	TRBD1	few
CASSVDRDQETQYF	TGTGCCAGCAGCGTAGACAGGGACCAAGAGACCCAGTACTTC	TRBV7-3	TRBJ2-5	TRBD1	few
CASSHPGQGGTDTQYF	TGCGCCAGCAGCCACCCAGGACAGGGCGGCACAGATACGCAGTATTTT	TRBV4-1	TRBJ2-3	TRBD1	few
CASSGTRRGAYEQFF	TGTGCCAGCAGCGGCACCCGGCGGGGGGCCTATGAGCAGTTCTTC	TRBV9	TRBJ2-1	TRBD2	NA
CSVELGSNQPQHF	TGCAGCGTTGAGCTGGGGAGCAATCAGCCCCAGCATTTT	TRBV29-1	TRBJ1-5	NA	few
CASSLSGTKLYEQYF	TGTGCCAGCAGCTTGTCCGGGACTAAACTCTACGAGCAGTACTTC	TRBV7-3	TRBJ2-7	TRBD2	NA
CASSYDGKNTEAFF	TGTGCCAGCAGTTACGATGGGAAGAACACTGAAGCTTTCTTT	TRBV6-5	TRBJ1-1	NA	NA
CASSSGNNEKLFF	TGCGCCAGCAGTTCCGGGAATAATGAAAAACTGTTTTTT	TRBV5-1	TRBJ1-4	NA	NA
CASSFLPISGRNSYNEQFF	TGTGCCAGCAGTTTCCTTCCTATTAGCGGGAGGAACTCCTACAATGAGCAGTTCTTC	TRBV27	TRBJ2-1	TRBD2	NA
CASSAGAGNTGELFF	TGCGCCAGCAGCGCAGGGGCTGGAAACACCGGGGAGCTGTTTTTT	TRBV5-1	TRBJ2-2	NA	NA
CASSQDSREGHYNEQFF	TGCGCCAGCAGCCAAGATTCGCGGGAGGGCCACTACAATGAGCAGTTCTTC	TRBV4-1	TRBJ2-1	TRBD2	few
CASSSPRTLLYNEQFF	TGTGCCAGCAGTTCCCCCCGGACCCTACTCTACAATGAGCAGTTCTTC	TRBV28	TRBJ2-1	NA	NA
CASSLVGLANTGELFF	TGTGCCAGCAGCTTAGTCGGACTTGCGAACACCGGGGAGCTGTTTTTT	TRBV11-2	TRBJ2-2	NA	NA
CASRRRLDYGYTF	TGTGCCAGCAGGAGAAGGTTGGACTATGGCTACACCTTC	TRBV2	TRBJ1-2	NA	NA
CASSPRAAVAGELFF	TGCGCCAGCAGCCCCCGGGCGGCTGTCGCGGGGGAGCTGTTTTTT	TRBV4-1	TRBJ2-2	NA	NA
CASSQDADVRPQHF	TGCGCCAGCAGCCAAGACGCGGATGTGAGGCCCCAGCATTTT	TRBV4-1	TRBJ1-5	NA	NA